The 27 T cell receptor beta chains listed next were all sequenced from one sample in a study of monozygotic twins with inflammatory bowel disease. TCRdb reanalyzed the 5' RACE reads and collapses them to one entry per CDR3 protein, without DNA. The sample holds around 410,000 distinct CDR3 sequences. The sample comprised blood. These receptors came from a human donor with ulcerative colitis or Crohn's disease, or a healthy co-twin of an affected twin (not recorded which).

The V and J genes are TRBV7-8 and TRBJ2-7; without DNA, the TCRdb call of TRBD1 cannot be checked. In germline, CDR1 is SGHVS, CDR2 FQNEAQ. The CDR3 has 15 residues. The CDR3 sequence: CASSLDRVNSYEQYF.

This chain links TRBV30 with TRBJ2-1; TCRdb indicates TRBD1, and absent DNA this call remains unverified. The length of the CDR3 is 13 residues. Germline V lookup: CDR1 GTSNPN, CDR2 SVGIG (reference sequence). The CDR3 protein is CAWSLENVGGRFF.

The chain combines TRBV3-1 with TRBJ1-6; checking the TCRdb D call of TRBD1 is not possible without DNA. The CDR3 has 15 residues. The V gene's germline CDR1 is LGHDT and CDR2 YNNKEL (reference sequence). CDR3 region: CASSQGGGYNSPLHF.

V gene TRBV20-1 combines with J gene TRBJ2-5; the TCRdb D gene call, TRBD2, has no DNA to confirm it. This CDR3 comprises 15 residues. Looked up from germline, CDR1 is DFQATT and CDR2 is SNEGSKA (reference sequence). CDR3 region: CSARDSGGPRETQYF.

The chain employs TRBV2 and TRBJ2-7; with no DNA, the TCRdb D assignment of TRBD1 cannot be verified. This CDR3 comprises 11 residues. Germline CDR1 is SNHLY and CDR2 is FYNNEI. The CDR3 reads CASLQGDEQYF.

The chain carries TRBV5-1 and TRBJ2-5. In germline, CDR1 is SGHRS, CDR2 YFSETQ. This CDR3 region has 13 residues. CDR3 protein: CASSLVRQETQYF.

This chain links TRBV12-5 with TRBJ2-5; TCRdb's D call of TRBD1 is untestable without DNA. CDR3 length equals 13 residues. Germline V lookup: CDR1 LGHNT, CDR2 FRNRAP. CDR3 loop: CASGRGTAQTQYF.

The chain has TRBV2 and TRBJ1-2. CDR1 SNHLY and CDR2 FYNNEI come from the germline V gene. The CDR3 runs 13 residues. This CDR3 reads CASRADGNYGYTF.

The rearrangement joins TRBV27 to TRBJ2-7; TCRdb calls TRBD2, which cannot be checked without DNA. Germline loops: CDR1 MNHEY, CDR2 SMNVEV (reference sequence). The CDR3 spans 16 residues. The CDR3 is CASRRIGLAGGYEQYF.

CDR3 sequence reads: CAISEWQGDTGELFF. The J gene is TRBJ2-2, the V gene TRBV10-3; TCRdb's D call of TRBD1 is untestable without DNA. This CDR3 contains 15 residues. From germline, CDR1 is ENHRY and CDR2 SYGVKD.

The chain joins TRBV3-1 to TRBJ2-7; TCRdb designates TRBD2, a call that cannot be tested without DNA. Germline CDR1 LGHDT, CDR2 YNNKEL (reference sequence). The CDR3 sequence is 18 residues long. The CDR3 here is CASSQLSLAGGPGNEQYF.

The genes are TRBV21-1 and TRBJ2-7; absent DNA, TCRdb's TRBD2 call cannot be checked. TRBV21-1 is given as a pseudogene. This CDR3 contains 13 residues. The CDR3 region is CPRRRGGPYEQYF.

This chain connects TRBV29-1 to TRBJ2-2. The CDR3 loop spans 13 amino acids. Germline V lookup: CDR1 SQVTM, CDR2 ANQGSEA. CDR3 sequence reads: CSVDKVNTGELFF.

The gene calls are TRBV7-2 and TRBJ2-3; TCRdb's D call, TRBD1, is unchecked because there is no DNA. There are 14 residues in the CDR3. Germline V gene data show CDR1 as SGHTA and CDR2 as FQGNSA. The CDR3 sequence: CASSIQGAPDTQYF. Using reference TRBV7-2 and TRBJ2-3 for the parts outside the CDR3, the full variable domain is GAGVSQSPSNKVTEKGKDVELRCDPISGHTALYWYRQSLGQGLEFLIYFQGNSAPDKSGLPSDRFSAERTGGSVSTLTIQRTQQEDSAVYLCASSIQGAPDTQYFGPGTRLTVL.

This chain uses TRBV5-1 with TRBJ2-3. This CDR3 spans 15 amino acids. Germline V gene lookup returns CDR1 SGHRS and CDR2 YFSETQ. The CDR3 spells CASSLDGSSTDTQYF.

This sequence joins TRBV12-3 or TRBV12-4 and TRBJ2-5; TCRdb reports TRBD1, a call that lacks DNA to check it against. This CDR3 has 14 amino acids. CDR3 amino acids: CASSSTGPRETQYF.

The chain recombines TRBV5-1 with TRBJ1-2; TCRdb picks TRBD1, but there is no DNA to check that call. Germline-derived CDR1 and CDR2 are SGHRS and YFSETQ. The length of the CDR3 is 13 residues. The CDR3 reads CASSFDRARGYTF.

This chain connects TRBV4-3 to TRBJ1-6; lacking DNA, the TRBD1 call made by TCRdb goes unchecked. CDR1 and CDR2 (germline): LGHNA, YSLEER. The CDR3 runs to 15 residues. This CDR3 is CASSQGGQGNSPLHF.

The genes are TRBV19 and TRBJ2-1; as DNA is missing, the TRBD1 call by TCRdb cannot be tested. This CDR3 comprises 16 residues. Germline V gene lookup returns CDR1 LNHDA and CDR2 SQIVND (reference sequence). The CDR3 is CASSNTWEQGTHEQFF.

The chain links TRBV29-1 to TRBJ1-5; TCRdb outputs TRBD1, but without DNA this stays unchecked. In germline, CDR1 is SQVTM, CDR2 ANQGSEA. The CDR3 loop spans 15 amino acids. CDR3: CSVETGTGGNQPQHF.

The chain joins TRBV20-1 to TRBJ1-5. Germline CDR1 and CDR2: DFQATT and SNEGSKA (reference sequence). This CDR3 has 16 residues. CDR3: CSASSQGLGSHQPQHF.

The CDR3 loop is CASSGPSGTQYF. The chain has TRBV7-6 and TRBJ2-3; TCRdb gives TRBD2 as the D gene, but with no DNA this cannot be confirmed. CDR1 is SGHVS, CDR2 FNYEAQ, per germline. The CDR3 sequence is 12 residues long.

The V and J genes are TRBV11-1 and TRBJ2-1; checking the TCRdb D call of TRBD2 is not possible without DNA. Per the germline V gene, CDR1 is SGHAT and CDR2 is FQDESV (reference sequence). This CDR3 has 14 amino acids. CDR3 residues: CASSLGPLGGEQFF.

This sequence joins TRBV4-1 and TRBJ2-2; no DNA is available, so the TRBD2 call from TCRdb remains unchecked. CDR3 length: 16 residues. Germline-derived CDR1 and CDR2 are MGHRA and YSYEKL. The CDR3 loop reads CASSQELSLYTGELFF.

This chain joins TRBV4-1 and TRBJ2-6. There are 17 residues in the CDR3. Germline loops: CDR1 MGHRA, CDR2 YSYEKL. The CDR3 reads CASSQEAPGSGANVLTF.

This chain links TRBV27 with TRBJ1-2; as DNA is missing, the TRBD1 call by TCRdb cannot be tested. Per the germline V gene, CDR1 is MNHEY and CDR2 is SMNVEV (reference sequence). The CDR3 totals 14 residues. CDR3 protein: CASSLVGGPYGYTF.

V gene TRBV7-2 combines with J gene TRBJ2-7; TCRdb gives TRBD2 as the D gene, but with no DNA this cannot be confirmed. The CDR3 has 15 residues. From germline, CDR1 is SGHTA and CDR2 FQGNSA. The CDR3 sequence is CASSTPGLARREQYF.